This T cell receptor (beta chain) emerged from a study of spatial heterogeneity in lung cancer. Across the study: The study found that TCR transcript counts in tumor regions correlated strongly with a matched bulk RNA-seq T cell module score. Combinations of a unique TCR and a UMI were tallied in raw reads, and on average each appeared more than ten times. Study-level results: Beta chains had approximately 14% coverage of tumor T cells, and alpha chains had approximately 7%. Tumoral mutation counts were tracked by counts of expanded intratumoral alpha and beta TCRs.

One entry per CDR3 protein, called by TCRdb with MiXCR from the 5' RACE reads. The table records about 12,000 distinct CDR3 sequences, just over 14% of them present only once. Indicated time point: sample taken at primary tumor resection. Unsorted samples of tumor, nontumor lung or frozen PBMC had their whole RNA sequenced. The germline gives CDR1 KGHSH, CDR2 LQKENI. CDR3 length: 17 amino acids. V was trimmed by 2 bases and J by 0 bases, leaving 16 bases between them. This clonotype was seen repeatedly, ten times or more. The antigen is not known. The receptor was isolated from a male donor with early-stage non-small cell lung cancer. This chain connects TRBV18 to TRBJ1-2; a possible D gene is TRBD1 (6 bases). This specimen was lung tumor tissue, taken at surgery. The CDR3 here is CASSPGQGSTANYGYTF. The DNA for the CDR3 is TGTGCCAGCTCACCAGGGCAGGGGTCAACAGCTAACTATGGCTACACCTTC. The full variable domain, completed using reference TRBV18 and TRBJ1-2, is NAGVMQNPRHLVRRRGQEARLRCSPMKGHSHVYWYRQLPEEGLKFMVYLQKENIIDESGMPKERFSAEFPKEGPSILRIQQVVRGDSAAYFCASSPGQGSTANYGYTFGSGTRLTVV.